The 30 T cell receptor beta chains reported below all come from one sample, sequenced in a study of molecular identifiers for immune sequencing clone quantification (dated by TCRdb to 2016 to 2019). Library preparation was by PCR. Sequenced using an Illumina HiSeq 4000. The public reads were reprocessed in TCRdb via fastp at Q25 and MiXCR, keeping in-frame beta chains. Entries are consolidated by CDR3 protein sequence, retaining the most common genes and DNA. The sample has 400,000 to 600,000 distinct CDR3 sequences on record, about 22% of them singletons. Of the sample, around 0.84% is held by the ten largest clones. The sequencing sample was made of naive CD8+ T cells from blood, with Jurkat cell RNA spiked in. According to the study, the label for this sample's cell subset or site signals: FACS-sorted CD8+CD4-CCR7+CD45RA+ naive T cells. The receptors here all came from a human donor in good health. Some libraries in this study had Jurkat cell RNA spiked in.

The genes are TRBV12-3 or TRBV12-4 and TRBJ1-5, with TRBD1 as a possible D gene (6 bases). The CDR3 is made up of 14 amino acids. In DNA, the CDR3 is TGTGCTTCCGAAGGTGGAGACAGGTATCAGCCCCAGCATTTT. Translation: CASEGGDRYQPQHF.

Written as DNA, the CDR3 is TGTGCCTGGAGGGGACAGGGGACCTATGGCTACACCTTC. This codes for CAWRGQGTYGYTF. The chain combines TRBV30 with TRBJ1-2; 10 positions match TRBD1. J gave up 4 bases and V 3 bases, and 2 bases lay outside the gene matches. The CDR3 sequence is 13 residues long. Germline loops: CDR1 GTSNPN, CDR2 SVGIG (reference sequence).

This clonotype showed up many times. CDR3 nucleotides: TGTGCCAGCTTTCAGGGGAACACTGAAGCTTTCTTT. Protein product: CASFQGNTEAFF. This sequence joins TRBV18 and TRBJ1-1; D might be TRBD1 (5 bases). Trimming removed 7 bases at V and 1 base at J, with 7 bases between. The CDR3 runs to 12 residues. Per the germline V gene, CDR1 is KGHSH and CDR2 is LQKENI.

There are many counts of this clonotype. This rearrangement joins TRBV12-3 or TRBV12-4 to TRBJ2-7; D is unclear. The CDR3 is 13 amino acids. The germline V and J ends were trimmed by 0 bases and 5 bases, with 8 bases remaining between them. The CDR3 coding sequence is TGTGCCAGCAGTTTAGCAGGGTACCACGAGCAGTACTTC. This encodes CASSLAGYHEQYF.

Comment on this clonotype: The CDR3 does not end in the conserved phenylalanine or tryptophan, so this is likely a read error. The chain carries TRBV7-9 and TRBJ2-1; tentative D call: TRBD2 (6 bases). V lost 11 bases, J lost 7 bases, and 15 bases lay in between. This CDR3 comprises 12 residues. The germline CDR1 and CDR2 sequences are SEHNR and FQNEAQ (reference sequence). CDR3 loop: CAEAGRGNEQFY. In DNA, the CDR3 is TGTGCCGAGGCGGGACGCGGGAATGAGCAGTTCTAC.

Worth noting for this clonotype: One end of the junction varies from germline; a read error may be responsible. The rearrangement links TRBV24-1 to TRBJ2-3; TRBD2 is a possible D gene (5 bases). Germline CDR1 and CDR2: KGHDR and SFDVKD. There are 12 residues in the CDR3. For the CDR3, the DNA is TGTGCCACCGGTGGAGGTACAGATATGCAGTATTTT. This encodes CATGGGTDMQYF.

This clonotype came up many times. This rearrangement joins TRBV12-3 or TRBV12-4 to TRBJ2-4; D not resolved. V was pared by 2 bases and J by 0 bases, with 14 bases between. The CDR3 contains 17 residues. The CDR3 DNA reads TGTGCCAGCAGTTTAACCCAACTTACTTTAGCCAAAAACATTCAGTACTTC. It specifies CASSLTQLTLAKNIQYF.

About this clonotype itself: At one boundary the junction diverges from the germline segment, which might be a read error. The chain has TRBV18 and TRBJ2-7, with a weak D call TRBD2 (5 bases). The CDR3 is 15 residues long. Germline V gives CDR1 KGHSH, CDR2 LQKENI. Here the CDR3 DNA reads TGTGCCAGCTCACCCAGTACGGGAAATCCCTACGAGCAGCACTTC. Its protein is CASSPSTGNPYEQHF.

This clonotype has only a few counts. This chain uses TRBV4-3 with TRBJ2-5, with 13 bases fitting TRBD2. The junction had 3 bases not matched to a gene; V was cut back by 4 bases and J by 1 base. This CDR3 is 16 amino acids long. Germline CDR1 is LGHNA and CDR2 is YSLEER. DNA for the CDR3: TGCGCCAGCAGCCTACGACTAGCGGGGGGCCAAGAGACCCAGTACTTC. It codes for CASSLRLAGGQETQYF.

The chain employs TRBV9 and TRBJ1-6; 9 nucleotides match TRBD1. V lost 0 bases and J lost 10; bases outside the gene matches: 5. CDR1 is SGDLS, CDR2 YYNGEE, per germline. The CDR3 runs 15 residues. CDR3 region: CASSVATGGASPLHF. The CDR3, as DNA: TGTGCCAGCAGCGTAGCTACAGGGGGCGCCTCACCCCTCCACTTT.

This clonotype appeared many times. The rearrangement joins TRBV20-1 to TRBJ1-1; D unresolved. Trimming left V 3 bases short and J 1 base short, with 15 bases between. Germline lookup yields CDR1 DFQATT and CDR2 SNEGSKA (reference sequence). The CDR3 covers 15 residues. CDR3 amino acids: CSASSGLRKNTEAFF. The CDR3 DNA sequence: TGCAGTGCTAGCTCGGGGTTGCGTAAGAACACTGAAGCTTTCTTT.

In its sample, this clonotype was seen many times. The chain couples TRBV27 to TRBJ2-3; 10 nucleotides align to TRBD2. The germline V gene has CDR1 MNHEY and CDR2 SMNVEV (reference sequence). The CDR3 is 17 amino acids. V lost 6 bases and J lost 2; bases outside the gene matches: 11. Here the CDR3 reads CASSRTWTSGLTDTQYF. For the CDR3, the DNA is TGTGCCAGCAGCCGGACATGGACTAGCGGACTCACAGATACGCAGTATTTT.

This clonotype was recorded at least ten times. This rearrangement joins TRBV5-6 to TRBJ1-2; D possibly corresponds to TRBD1 (6 bases). This CDR3 region has 17 residues. Germline lookup yields CDR1 SGHDT and CDR2 YYEEEE. V shed 0 bases and J shed 5 bases, with 20 bases lying between them. Here the CDR3 reads CASSLADSFSPSYGYTF. Written as DNA, the CDR3 is TGTGCCAGCAGCTTGGCGGACAGCTTCTCGCCCAGTTATGGCTACACCTTC.

The chain combines TRBV7-9 with TRBJ2-1; tentatively, D is TRBD2 (6 bases). Looked up from germline, CDR1 is SEHNR and CDR2 is FQNEAQ (reference sequence). The CDR3 spans 16 residues. Trimming stripped 6 bases from V and 0 bases from J, with 15 bases between. This CDR3 is CASRITSRSSYNEQFF. The CDR3 DNA follows: TGTGCCAGCAGAATAACTAGCAGGAGCTCCTACAATGAGCAGTTCTTC.

The rearrangement uses TRBV2 and TRBJ2-7; D unresolved. Per the germline V gene, CDR1 is SNHLY and CDR2 is FYNNEI. The ends were cut back, 2 bases at V and 6 bases at J, with 14 bases in the middle. This CDR3 comprises 14 residues. The CDR3 sequence is CASSEIQVSFEQYF. The CDR3 bases are TGTGCCAGCAGTGAAATTCAGGTATCGTTCGAGCAGTACTTC.

As to this clonotype: Likely a read error: the CDR3 ends without its conserved phenylalanine or tryptophan. The chain is built from TRBV4-3 and TRBJ1-4; a weak D match, TRBD1 (5 bases). V lost 4 bases, J lost 6 bases, and 30 bases lay in between. From germline, CDR1 is LGHNA and CDR2 YSLEER. This CDR3 comprises 20 residues. CDR3 residues: CASSPTPPDSPPIVDEKLFS. The CDR3 DNA reads as TGCGCCAGCAGCCCCACCCCTCCTGACAGCCCACCCATCGTCGATGAAAAACTGTTTTCT.

This clonotype was found many times. The chain uses TRBV30 and TRBJ2-7, with TRBD2 identical over 11 bases. The V gene's germline CDR1 is GTSNPN and CDR2 SVGIG (reference sequence). Trimming cost V 0 bases and J 7 bases; bases outside gene matches: 5. The CDR3 is 14 amino acids. As DNA, the CDR3 is TGTGCCTGGAGTGTCGATGGGACTAGCGGAGAGCAGTACTTC. This codes for CAWSVDGTSGEQYF.

This clonotype was observed at least ten times. The V and J genes are TRBV7-2 and TRBJ2-3; unclear D gene. This CDR3 is 15 amino acids long. The V gene lost 2 bases and the J gene lost 2 bases, with 11 bases spanning the gap. Per germline, CDR1 SGHTA and CDR2 FQGNSA. Written as DNA, the CDR3 is TGTGCCAGCAGCTTATGGCCTCATGACACAGATACGCAGTATTTT. Translated, it gives CASSLWPHDTDTQYF.

The CDR3 DNA reads TGTGCCAGCAGCTTCGCGACAAGGGGGAACTATGGCTACACCTTC. Translating gives CASSFATRGNYGYTF. The rearrangement joins TRBV11-2 to TRBJ1-2; weak D call: TRBD1 (6 bases). V was pared by 3 bases and J by 2 bases, with 13 bases between. The V gene's germline CDR1 is SGHAT and CDR2 FQNNGV. The CDR3 runs to 15 residues.

The sample holds many counts of this clonotype. The chain recombines TRBV29-1 with TRBJ1-1, with a weak D call TRBD1 (6 bases). Trimming took 3 bases from V and 5 from J, leaving 10 bases between them. Looked up from germline, CDR1 is SQVTM and CDR2 is ANQGSEA. The CDR3 consists of 12 residues. Here the CDR3 DNA reads TGCAGCGTTGATAAGGGGGGGACTGAAGCTTTCTTT. It encodes CSVDKGGTEAFF.

The chain recombines TRBV7-6 with TRBJ2-3, with D possibly being TRBD2 (6 bases). Trimming took off 4 bases at V and 0 bases at J, with 14 bases between the two ends. CDR3 length: 16 residues. Germline V gene sequence: CDR1 SGHVS, CDR2 FNYEAQ. CDR3 in DNA: TGTGCCAGCAGCTCCAGAGTGGGGACTAGCACAGATACGCAGTATTTT. This gives the protein CASSSRVGTSTDTQYF.

Many counts were recorded for this clonotype. The chain uses TRBV27 and TRBJ2-3; 9 bases align to TRBD1. The CDR3 sequence is 15 residues long. The germline V gene encodes CDR1 MNHEY and CDR2 SMNVEV (reference sequence). The junction had 5 bases not matched to a gene; V was cut back by 5 bases and J by 2 bases. The CDR3 nucleotides read TGTGCCAGCAGTCCACGGACAGGGGCCACAGATACGCAGTATTTT. Translating gives CASSPRTGATDTQYF.

This clonotype has at least ten counts. The CDR3, as DNA: TGCAGTGCTAGACAGGGTTGGTACACCGGGGAGCTGTTTTTT. This encodes CSARQGWYTGELFF. The J gene is TRBJ2-2, the V gene TRBV20-1, with D perhaps TRBD1 (5 bases). This CDR3 is 14 amino acids long. Looked up from germline, CDR1 is DFQATT and CDR2 is SNEGSKA (reference sequence). V lost 2 bases and J lost 3, with 10 bases in between.

The chain couples TRBV6-2 or TRBV6-3 to TRBJ2-7, with D perhaps matching TRBD1 (5 bases). V shed 11 bases and J shed 3 bases, with 17 bases lying between them. CDR3 length equals 13 residues. The germline CDR1 and CDR2 sequences are MNHEY and SVGEGT. This chain's CDR3 is CAVQDPDSYEQYF. The CDR3 nucleotides read TGTGCCGTACAGGATCCCGATAGCTACGAGCAGTACTTC.

The chain joins TRBV10-3 to TRBJ2-3, with TRBD2 matching over 9 bases. The CDR3 is 17 amino acids. CDR1 and CDR2 from the germline V gene are ENHRY and SYGVKD. Trimming took 0 bases from V and 4 from J; bases not matched to a gene: 8. The CDR3 loop reads CAISESGLAGIADTQYF. CDR3 nucleotide sequence: TGTGCCATCAGTGAGTCTGGCCTAGCGGGAATAGCAGATACGCAGTATTTT.

A few counts support this clonotype. The gene calls are TRBV19 and TRBJ2-1; the match to TRBD2 covers 12 bases. The V gene end was trimmed by 6 bases and the J gene end by 5 bases; junction bases not matched to a gene: 5. The CDR3 has 15 residues. Germline V gene lookup returns CDR1 LNHDA and CDR2 SQIVND (reference sequence). DNA for the CDR3: TGTGCCAGTAGGATCCTAGCGGGGGGGGACAATGAGCAGTTCTTC. Protein sequence: CASRILAGGDNEQFF.

This clonotype appeared a few times. The chain combines TRBV11-2 with TRBJ2-6; no definite D call. Trimming stripped 2 bases from V and 0 bases from J, with 14 bases between. Germline V gene sequence: CDR1 SGHAT, CDR2 FQNNGV. The CDR3 loop spans 18 amino acids. The CDR3 DNA reads TGTGCCAGCAGCTTAAGTCCGCTGCCGGACTCTGGGGCCAACGTCCTGACTTTC. Translation: CASSLSPLPDSGANVLTF.

This sequence joins TRBV4-1 and TRBJ1-2; 10 bases are a match to TRBD1. The V segment lost 0 bases and the J segment 7 bases; nucleotides outside the gene matches: 14. Looked up from germline, CDR1 is MGHRA and CDR2 is YSYEKL. The CDR3 contains 18 residues. CDR3 protein: CASSQDRQGAPRFPGYTF. The CDR3 DNA is TGCGCCAGCAGCCAAGATCGACAGGGGGCGCCCCGATTCCCTGGCTACACCTTC.

This clonotype was seen repeatedly, ten times or more. This sequence joins TRBV14 and TRBJ2-2; TRBD2 aligns across 11 bases. Trimming took 0 bases from V and 0 from J; bases not matched to a gene: 9. CDR1 SGHDN and CDR2 FVKESK come from the germline V gene. This CDR3 region has 20 residues. CDR3 nucleotides: TGTGCCAGCAGCCAAGAGTCACTAGCGGGAGCCCCGTCGAACACCGGGGAGCTGTTTTTT. Its protein is CASSQESLAGAPSNTGELFF.

A note on this clonotype: This sequence may be a read error, since a much larger clone differs from it by one base. The chain combines TRBV7-2 with TRBJ2-7; D perhaps matches TRBD2 (5 bases). The CDR3 runs 12 residues. Germline CDR1 is SGHTA and CDR2 is FQGNSA. The CDR3 sequence is CASRTTPYGQYF. The CDR3 region has the DNA TGTGCCAGCAGGACTACCCCCTACGGGCAGTACTTC. The full variable domain, its missing parts supplied by reference TRBV7-2 and TRBJ2-7, is GAGVSQSPSNKVTEKGKDVELRCDPISGHTALYWYRQSLGQGLEFLIYFQGNSAPDKSGLPSDRFSAERTGGSVSTLTIQRTQQEDSAVYLCASRTTPYGQYFGPGTRLTVT.